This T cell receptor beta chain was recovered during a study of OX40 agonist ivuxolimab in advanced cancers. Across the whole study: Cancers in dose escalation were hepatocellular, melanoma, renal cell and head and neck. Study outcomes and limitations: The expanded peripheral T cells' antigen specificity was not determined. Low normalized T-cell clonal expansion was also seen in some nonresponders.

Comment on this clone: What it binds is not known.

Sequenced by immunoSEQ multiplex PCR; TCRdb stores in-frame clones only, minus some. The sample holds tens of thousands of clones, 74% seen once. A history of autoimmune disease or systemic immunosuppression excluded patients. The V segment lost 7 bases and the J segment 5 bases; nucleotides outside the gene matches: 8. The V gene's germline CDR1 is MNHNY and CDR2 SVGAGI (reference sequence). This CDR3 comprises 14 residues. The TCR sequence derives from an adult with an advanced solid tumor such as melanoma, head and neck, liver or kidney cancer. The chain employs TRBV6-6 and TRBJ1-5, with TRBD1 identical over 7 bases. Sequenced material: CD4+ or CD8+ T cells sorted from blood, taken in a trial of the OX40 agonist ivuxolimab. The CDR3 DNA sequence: TGTGCCAGCATCGAGGGACAGATTGATCAGCCCCAGCATTTT. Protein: CASIEGQIDQPQHF.